The 2 T cell receptor beta chains below were found in one sample sequenced in a study of blood T cell repertoires in COVID-19. Sequencing used immunoSEQ multiplex PCR; TCRdb keeps in-frame clones, though not all of them. This sample has roughly 230,000 clones, with roughly 83% found just once. The sample was peripheral blood. The receptors originated from a woman aged 45 to 65 with acute or convalescent COVID-19.

The chain employs TRBV7-8 and TRBJ1-4; a possible D gene is TRBD1 (5 bases). V gave up 5 bases and J gave up 7 bases, with 32 bases separating them. The germline CDR1 and CDR2 sequences are SGHVS and FQNEAQ. The CDR3 has 20 amino acids. CDR3 coding DNA: TGTGCCAGCAGCCCCGCTATATGGCATGAGGGGCCAGGGCGGGGTGAAAAACTGTTTTTT. This encodes CASSPAIWHEGPGRGEKLFF.

The V and J genes are TRBV29-1 and TRBJ1-2; D possibly corresponds to TRBD1 (5 bases). Germline CDR1 reads SQVTM; CDR2 reads ANQGSEA. Trimming took off 1 base at V and 8 bases at J, with 17 bases between the two ends. CDR3 length: 14 amino acids. The CDR3 bases are TGCAGCGTTGAAGCAGGGAGGACCAGTTTAGGCTACACCTTC. Protein product: CSVEAGRTSLGYTF. The full variable domain, completed using reference TRBV29-1 and TRBJ1-2, is SAVISQKPSRDICQRGTSLTIQCQVDSQVTMMFWYRQQPGQSLTLIATANQGSEATYESGFVIDKFPISRPNLTFSTLTVSNMSPEDSSIYLCSVEAGRTSLGYTFGSGTRLTVV.